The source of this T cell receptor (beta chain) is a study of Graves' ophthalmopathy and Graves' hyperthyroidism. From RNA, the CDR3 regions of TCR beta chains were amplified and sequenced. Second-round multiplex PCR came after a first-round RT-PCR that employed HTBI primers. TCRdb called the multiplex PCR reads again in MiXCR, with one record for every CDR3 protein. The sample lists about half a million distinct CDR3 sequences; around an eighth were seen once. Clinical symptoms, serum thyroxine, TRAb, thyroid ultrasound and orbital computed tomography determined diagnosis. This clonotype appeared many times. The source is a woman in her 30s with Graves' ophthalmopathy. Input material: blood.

The CDR3 protein is CASSEWEATEAFF. CDR3 DNA sequence: TGTGCCAGCAGTGAGTGGGAGGCCACTGAAGCTTTCTTT. This rearrangement joins TRBV6-1 to TRBJ1-1; D unclear. V was cut by 3 bases and J by 4 bases, with 9 bases left in between. The germline V gene has CDR1 MNHNS and CDR2 SASEGT. The CDR3 runs to 13 residues.